This paragraph covers one TCR beta chain sequence. Its antigen remains unidentified. TCRdb's copy holds only in-frame clones and misses some; the assay was immunoSEQ multiplex PCR. This sample carries 78,000 or so clones, about 95% of them seen once, and the ten largest clones take 1.6%. This sample was taken from a study of cytomegalovirus exposure and HLA in healthy donors. General study points: Reports described diagnosis of cytomegalovirus status by the classifier as highly specific and sensitive. CMV antigen specificity of three CMV-associated chains was confirmed in vitro. Cytomegalovirus association was assigned to some 160 TCR beta chains.

From germline, CDR1 is MNHEY and CDR2 SMNVEV (reference sequence). With 5 bases clipped from V and 4 bases from J, the junction kept 7 bases outside the gene matches. The CDR3 has 16 amino acids. This receptor was obtained from a man in his late teens or twenties in good health and CMV-seropositive. Material for sequencing was PBMCs. This chain uses TRBV27 with TRBJ2-2; 10 bases are a match to TRBD1. Here the CDR3 reads CASSPSGTGVTGELFF. The CDR3 region has the DNA TGTGCCAGCAGTCCCTCCGGGACAGGGGTCACCGGGGAGCTGTTTTTT.